The 18 T cell receptor beta chains presented below share a single source sample, sequenced in a study of blood T cell repertoires in COVID-19. The method was immunoSEQ multiplex PCR; TCRdb's version includes in-frame clones alone and lacks a portion of them. This sample has around 290,000 clones, with about 93% found just once. The sample consisted of PBMCs or T cells enriched from blood (not recorded which). All receptors derive from a woman aged 25 to 39 who had recovered from COVID-19.

This rearrangement joins TRBV18 to TRBJ1-3; D gene uncertain. V was shortened by 2 bases and J by 4 bases, with 6 bases between the two germline ends. CDR3 length: 13 residues. The V gene's germline CDR1 is KGHSH and CDR2 LQKENI. The CDR3 sequence is CASSPGEGNTIYF. For the CDR3, the DNA is TGTGCCAGCTCACCAGGAGAGGGAAACACCATATATTTT. The full variable domain, rest sourced from reference TRBV18 and TRBJ1-3, is NAGVMQNPRHLVRRRGQEARLRCSPMKGHSHVYWYRQLPEEGLKFMVYLQKENIIDESGMPKERFSAEFPKEGPSILRIQQVVRGDSAAYFCASSPGEGNTIYFGEGSWLTVV.

The V and J genes are TRBV2 and TRBJ1-5; D is unresolved. This CDR3 region has 13 residues. The V and J ends lost 4 bases and 7 bases respectively, with 11 bases between them. CDR1 is SNHLY and CDR2 is FYNNEI in the germline V gene. CDR3 amino acids: CASSGEGHQPQHF. As DNA, the CDR3 is TGTGCCAGCAGTGGTGAGGGTCACCAGCCCCAGCATTTT.

The V gene is TRBV19, the J gene TRBJ1-5, with D tentatively TRBD1 (5 bases). The germline CDR1 and CDR2 sequences are LNHDA and SQIVND (reference sequence). Trimming took off 3 bases at V and 0 bases at J, with 12 bases between the two ends. The CDR3 loop spans 16 amino acids. The chain's CDR3 is CASSMGRTGSNQPQHF. The DNA of the CDR3 is TGTGCCAGTAGTATGGGGCGAACAGGTAGCAATCAGCCCCAGCATTTT.

The chain is built from TRBV11-1 and TRBJ2-7, with 11 bases lining up with TRBD2. Germline V CDR1 and CDR2: SGHAT, FQDESV (reference sequence). The junction had 7 bases not matched to a gene; V was cut back by 5 bases and J by 4 bases. CDR3 length equals 15 residues. The CDR3: CASSPGTSGFYEQYF. DNA for the CDR3: TGTGCCAGCAGCCCCGGGACTAGCGGATTTTACGAGCAGTACTTC.

The chain couples TRBV7-8 to TRBJ2-7, with 12 bases that match TRBD1. The CDR3 runs to 16 residues. Germline trimming cut 1 base from V and 4 bases from J; bases unmatched to any gene: 5. Germline V gene lookup returns CDR1 SGHVS and CDR2 FQNEAQ. The CDR3 DNA follows: TGTGCCAGCAGCTTAGATCAGGGACAGGGGGCTTACGAGCAGTACTTC. Residues: CASSLDQGQGAYEQYF.

The chain employs TRBV28 and TRBJ1-4; possible D gene TRBD1, 6 bases. CDR3 length: 15 residues. Germline V gene data show CDR1 as MDHEN and CDR2 as SYDVKM. V dropped 2 bases and J dropped 8 bases, with 15 bases sitting between them. CDR3 sequence reads: CASSLRTDLPEKLFF. In DNA, the CDR3 is TGTGCCAGCAGTTTAAGGACAGACCTACCCGAAAAACTGTTTTTT.

V usage is TRBV29-1 and J usage is TRBJ2-1, with 9 bases matching TRBD2. The V gene end was trimmed by 3 bases and the J gene end by 1 base; junction bases not matched to a gene: 10. The CDR3 extends over 17 amino acids. Germline CDR1 reads SQVTM; CDR2 reads ANQGSEA. The CDR3 loop reads CSVEGSGRVESYNEQFF. For the CDR3, the DNA is TGCAGCGTTGAGGGTAGCGGGAGAGTCGAATCCTACAATGAGCAGTTCTTC.

This clone was picked up one time. The J gene is TRBJ2-5, the V gene TRBV24-1, with a tentative D call TRBD2 (6 bases). Germline loops: CDR1 KGHDR, CDR2 SFDVKD. The CDR3 totals 14 residues. Trimming pared 9 bases from V and 4 bases from J, leaving 17 bases between. The CDR3: CATQGRGGGETQYF. For the CDR3, the DNA is TGTGCCACCCAGGGAAGGGGAGGAGGAGAGACCCAGTACTTC.

CDR3 DNA sequence: TGTGCCACCAGTGACCCCCAGGGTATAGGCGAAAAACTGTTTTTT. Amino acid sequence: CATSDPQGIGEKLFF. This chain joins TRBV24-1 and TRBJ1-4, with D perhaps matching TRBD1 (5 bases). Per germline, CDR1 KGHDR and CDR2 SFDVKD. Trimming took off 4 bases at V and 8 bases at J, with 16 bases between the two ends. The CDR3 covers 15 residues.

The chain has TRBV9 and TRBJ2-1, with a weak D call TRBD1 (6 bases). The germline V gene encodes CDR1 SGDLS and CDR2 YYNGEE. V lost 3 bases and J 3 bases, leaving 19 bases between the germline ends. This CDR3 has 17 amino acids. For the CDR3, the DNA is TGTGCCAGCAGCGCCTCCCCTAGGGGGATTTTCTACAATGAGCAGTTCTTC. This sequence encodes CASSASPRGIFYNEQFF.

In this sample, this clone turned up once. The CDR3 DNA reads TGTGCCAGCAGCACCCCAGGGGGCGGAATTGGCACTGAAGCTTTCTTT. Protein sequence: CASSTPGGGIGTEAFF. The V and J genes are TRBV28 and TRBJ1-1, with TRBD1 matching over 8 bases. The germline gives CDR1 MDHEN, CDR2 SYDVKM. The CDR3 sequence is 16 residues long. The J segment lost 4 bases and the V segment lost 6 bases, leaving 13 bases of the junction unmatched.

The chain links TRBV28 to TRBJ2-2; a weak D match, TRBD2 (5 bases). Per germline, CDR1 MDHEN and CDR2 SYDVKM. The CDR3 has 17 amino acids. V lost 5 bases and J 6 bases, leaving 22 bases between the germline ends. The chain's CDR3 is CASSKQPGEIWPGELFF. The DNA for the CDR3 is TGTGCCAGCAGTAAACAACCTGGGGAGATTTGGCCCGGGGAGCTGTTTTTT. The variable domain in full, with the rest retrieved from reference TRBV28 and TRBJ2-2, is DVKVTQSSRYLVKRTGEKVFLECVQDMDHENMFWYRQDPGLGLRLIYFSYDVKMKEKGDIPEGYSVSREKKERFSLILESASTNQTSMYLCASSKQPGEIWPGELFFGEGSRLTVL.

The rearrangement joins TRBV6-5 to TRBJ1-3; possibly TRBD1 for D (6 bases). V was trimmed by 8 bases and J by 2 bases, leaving 13 bases between them. Per the germline V gene, CDR1 is MNHEY and CDR2 is SVGAGI. The CDR3 has 14 residues. Here the CDR3 DNA reads TGTGCCAGCTCCCCAGGGGTAGCTGGAAACACCATATATTTT. Translation: CASSPGVAGNTIYF.

The CDR3 here is CASSHRTGATSLVANVLTF. The CDR3 coding sequence is TGCGCCAGCAGCCATAGGACAGGGGCGACTTCTCTGGTCGCCAACGTCCTGACTTTC. The chain employs TRBV4-1 and TRBJ2-6; 9 bases match TRBD1. V lost 3 bases to trimming and J lost 7 bases; unmatched junction nucleotides: 16. The germline CDR1 and CDR2 sequences are MGHRA and YSYEKL. CDR3 length: 19 amino acids.

J is TRBJ2-1 and V is TRBV7-3, with no clear D. The CDR3 covers 14 residues. Germline V gives CDR1 SGHTA, CDR2 FQGTGA. V was trimmed by 5 bases and J by 7 bases, leaving 15 bases between them. As DNA, the CDR3 is TGTGCCAGCAGCCCGCAGCCCCTAGAAAATGAGCAGTTCTTC. Translating gives CASSPQPLENEQFF. The full variable domain, rest sourced from reference TRBV7-3 and TRBJ2-1, is GAGVSQTPSNKVTEKGKYVELRCDPISGHTALYWYRQSLGQGPEFLIYFQGTGAADDSGLPNDRFFAVRPEGSVSTLKIQRTERGDSAVYLCASSPQPLENEQFFGPGTRLTVL.

V is TRBV30 and J is TRBJ1-4; perhaps TRBD1 as D (6 bases). The CDR3 is 15 residues long. Germline CDR1 and CDR2: GTSNPN and SVGIG (reference sequence). Trimming removed 0 bases at V and 3 bases at J, with 11 bases between. CDR3 residues: CAWSVVGAPNEKLFF. The CDR3 DNA sequence: TGTGCCTGGAGTGTAGTGGGGGCGCCTAATGAAAAACTGTTTTTT.

The chain has TRBV20-1 and TRBJ2-7; the match to TRBD1 covers 9 bases. The CDR3 is made up of 16 amino acids. J gave up 1 base and V 3 bases, and 10 bases lay outside the gene matches. Germline V lookup: CDR1 DFQATT, CDR2 SNEGSKA (reference sequence). In nucleotides, the CDR3 is TGCAGTGCTAGTGGGTATAGTGGGACAGGGTCCTACGAGCAGTACTTC. It specifies CSASGYSGTGSYEQYF.

The CDR3 DNA reads TGCGCCAGCAGCCCCGGGCAGGGTACCGTTTATGGCTACACCTTC. It is translated as CASSPGQGTVYGYTF. The chain joins TRBV5-1 to TRBJ1-2, with a tentative D call TRBD1 (5 bases). The CDR3 sequence is 15 residues long. Germline values: CDR1 SGHRS, CDR2 YFSETQ. Trimming removed 4 bases at V and 5 bases at J, with 18 bases between.